Presented here are 29 T cell receptor beta chains from one specimen sequenced in a study of blood T cell repertoires in COVID-19. Method: immunoSEQ multiplex PCR; TCRdb's copy keeps in-frame clones and lacks some. Of approximately 31,000 clones listed, 85% are singletons. Sequencing was carried out using peripheral blood. These receptors came from a woman aged 55-75 years with active COVID-19.

The rearrangement links TRBV6-4 to TRBJ1-6; tentatively, D is TRBD1 (5 bases). The CDR3 runs to 17 residues. V was clipped by 4 bases and J by 0 bases, with 13 bases between them. Germline V gene data show CDR1 as MRHNA and CDR2 as SNTAGT. CDR3 nucleotides: TGTGCCAGCAGTGTGTCAGGGTGGAGCTCCTATAATTCACCCCTCCACTTT. This encodes CASSVSGWSSYNSPLHF.

The chain combines TRBV2 with TRBJ2-2; TRBD1 agrees at 7 bases. Germline V gives CDR1 SNHLY, CDR2 FYNNEI. J lost 2 bases, V lost 3 bases, and 3 bases had no gene match. The CDR3 is 15 residues long. The CDR3 DNA sequence: TGTGCCAGCAGTGATGGGACAGCCAACACCGGGGAGCTGTTTTTT. Amino acids: CASSDGTANTGELFF.

The chain uses TRBV6-5 and TRBJ1-4; D is undetermined. This CDR3 has 16 amino acids. The V and J ends lost 0 bases and 4 bases respectively, with 12 bases between them. In germline, CDR1 is MNHEY, CDR2 SVGAGI. The CDR3: CASSYSVGAGNEKLFF. The CDR3 DNA reads TGTGCCAGCAGTTACTCTGTAGGAGCCGGTAATGAAAAACTGTTTTTT.

The V gene is TRBV11-2, the J gene TRBJ2-3; no firm D call. Trimming left V 7 bases short and J 4 bases short, with 12 bases between. CDR1 SGHAT and CDR2 FQNNGV come from the germline V gene. The CDR3 has 13 residues. The DNA of the CDR3 is TGTGCCAGCACCATATCTATTCCAGATACGCAGTATTTT. Protein sequence: CASTISIPDTQYF.

The chain recombines TRBV19 with TRBJ2-3; 7 nucleotides agree with TRBD1. The V gene end was trimmed by 5 bases and the J gene end by 0 bases; junction bases not matched to a gene: 8. This CDR3 region has 16 residues. The V gene's germline CDR1 is LNHDA and CDR2 SQIVND (reference sequence). CDR3 region: CASSARQGRSTDTQYF. CDR3 DNA sequence: TGTGCCAGTAGTGCCCGACAGGGCCGGAGCACAGATACGCAGTATTTT.

This sequence joins TRBV19 and TRBJ2-7; 7 bases line up with TRBD2. The CDR3 is 14 amino acids. Trimming at V came to 3 bases and at J to 0 bases, leaving 2 bases not matched to a gene. Germline V gene lookup returns CDR1 LNHDA and CDR2 SQIVND (reference sequence). CDR3 sequence reads: CASSIGGSSYEQYF. CDR3 in DNA: TGTGCCAGTAGTATTGGCGGGAGCTCCTACGAGCAGTACTTC.

The sample holds one count of this clone. The V call is TRBV3-1 (or the pseudogene TRBV3-2), the J call TRBJ2-7; 7 nucleotides match TRBD2. CDR1 LGHDT and CDR2 YNNKEL come from the germline V gene (reference sequence). This CDR3 is 12 amino acids long. V trimming: 6 bases; J trimming: 6 bases; junction bases outside the gene matches: 5. CDR3 residues: CASSPSGGEQYF. The DNA of the CDR3 is TGTGCCAGCAGTCCTAGCGGCGGCGAGCAGTACTTC.

This clone showed up just a few times. The chain links TRBV28 to TRBJ2-2, with D perhaps matching TRBD2 (6 bases). The CDR3 has 14 amino acids. From germline, CDR1 is MDHEN and CDR2 SYDVKM. Trimming shortened V by 6 bases and J by 5 bases, and 13 bases separated the two germline ends. CDR3 DNA sequence: TGTGCCAGCAGACCACCCGGGGGAACCGGGGAGCTGTTTTTT. Protein product: CASRPPGGTGELFF.

The table lists this clone with a count of one. The chain couples TRBV6-5 to TRBJ1-5, with D possibly matching TRBD1 (5 bases). The CDR3 has 15 residues. V was pared by 6 bases and J by 1 base, with 13 bases between. Germline lookup yields CDR1 MNHEY and CDR2 SVGAGI. The CDR3 sequence is CASRGQNPSNQPQHF. The CDR3 DNA is TGTGCCAGCAGGGGGCAGAACCCGAGCAATCAGCCCCAGCATTTT.

CDR3 loop: CASSYTSGTGTDTQYF. DNA of the CDR3: TGTGCCAGCAGTTATACTTCCGGGACAGGCACAGATACGCAGTATTTT. The rearrangement joins TRBV6-5 to TRBJ2-3; 7 nucleotides match TRBD1. The CDR3 has 16 residues. Looked up from germline, CDR1 is MNHEY and CDR2 is SVGAGI. V dropped 3 bases and J dropped 1; count of bases not matched to a gene: 7.

The V call is TRBV4-1, the J call TRBJ2-7; 12 nucleotides line up with TRBD2. V gave up 0 bases and J gave up 4 bases; unmatched junction bases: 10. This CDR3 contains 18 residues. From germline, CDR1 is MGHRA and CDR2 YSYEKL. CDR3 coding DNA: TGCGCCAGCAGCCAAGACCCTTCTAGCGGGGGGGTCATATACGAGCAGTACTTC. It yields the protein CASSQDPSSGGVIYEQYF.

This clone was seen once. The chain uses TRBV5-1 and TRBJ2-3, with 7 bases matching TRBD2. V was clipped by 7 bases and J by 4 bases; unmatched bases: 15. Germline CDR1 is SGHRS and CDR2 is YFSETQ. CDR3 length: 16 amino acids. The CDR3 loop is CASGFSPGGRADTQYF. DNA for the CDR3: TGCGCCAGCGGTTTCTCACCGGGGGGAAGGGCAGATACGCAGTATTTT. Based on the CDR3 plus reference TRBV5-1 and TRBJ2-3, the full variable domain is KAGVTQTPRYLIKTRGQQVTLSCSPISGHRSVSWYQQTPGQGLQFLFEYFSETQRNKGNFPGRFSGRQFSNSRSEMNVSTLELGDSALYLCASGFSPGGRADTQYFGPGTRLTVL.

V gene TRBV19 combines with J gene TRBJ1-4, with TRBD1 identical over 7 bases. CDR3 length equals 15 residues. CDR1 is LNHDA and CDR2 is SQIVND in the germline V gene (reference sequence). V lost 7 bases and J lost 2; bases outside the gene matches: 7. Here the CDR3 reads CASTPGGMTNEKLFF. In nucleotides, the CDR3 is TGTGCCAGTACGCCAGGGGGAATGACTAATGAAAAACTGTTTTTT.

The rearrangement uses TRBV10-3 and TRBJ2-5, with D possibly being TRBD2 (6 bases). This CDR3 has 14 residues. Trimming shortened V by 8 bases and J by 5 bases, and 18 bases separated the two germline ends. Germline V gene sequence: CDR1 ENHRY, CDR2 SYGVKD. The CDR3 loop is CAIGGARLGETQYF. CDR3 DNA: TGTGCCATCGGAGGGGCCCGGTTAGGGGAGACCCAGTACTTC.

This chain links TRBV28 with TRBJ1-5; possible D gene TRBD1, 5 bases. The V and J ends lost 6 bases and 7 bases respectively, with 10 bases between them. The CDR3 is 12 amino acids. Germline CDR1 and CDR2: MDHEN and SYDVKM. This CDR3 is CASRNGGQPQHF. CDR3 sequence (DNA): TGTGCCAGCAGAAACGGGGGGCAGCCCCAGCATTTT.

This clone was observed a single time. The chain carries TRBV9 and TRBJ2-3; the match to TRBD2 covers 8 bases. The trim removed 0 bases at V and 0 bases at J, leaving 12 bases unmatched. Looked up from germline, CDR1 is SGDLS and CDR2 is YYNGEE. The CDR3 is 19 amino acids. DNA of the CDR3: TGTGCCAGCAGCGTAGAAGGAACTAGCGGAGCCTCTAGCACAGATACGCAGTATTTT. It encodes CASSVEGTSGASSTDTQYF.

This clone was counted once. V gene TRBV9 combines with J gene TRBJ2-7, with 10 nucleotides matching TRBD1. V was clipped by 4 bases and J by 7 bases; unmatched bases: 11. This CDR3 is 15 amino acids long. Germline V gives CDR1 SGDLS, CDR2 YYNGEE. The chain's CDR3 is CASSQYPGQGREQYF. Here the CDR3 DNA reads TGTGCCAGCAGCCAATACCCGGGACAGGGGAGGGAGCAGTACTTC.

J is TRBJ1-6 and V is TRBV18; 8 bases align to TRBD1. Germline V gives CDR1 KGHSH, CDR2 LQKENI. The CDR3 has 15 amino acids. The junction had 7 bases not matched to a gene; V was cut back by 2 bases and J by 10 bases. CDR3 sequence reads: CASSPSDRVGSPLHF. CDR3 bases: TGTGCCAGCTCACCATCGGACAGGGTCGGATCACCCCTCCACTTT.

This chain links TRBV2 with TRBJ1-1, with a weak D call TRBD1 (6 bases). The CDR3 loop spans 12 amino acids. V gave up 5 bases and J gave up 10 bases, with 14 bases separating them. Per germline, CDR1 SNHLY and CDR2 FYNNEI. CDR3 in amino acids: CASSTGRGGAFF. The CDR3, as DNA: TGTGCCAGCAGTACGGGGAGGGGGGGAGCTTTCTTT.

This chain joins TRBV7-9 and TRBJ1-1; D may be TRBD1 (5 bases). Trimming left V 1 base short and J 8 bases short, with 8 bases between. The CDR3 consists of 12 residues. The germline V gene has CDR1 SEHNR and CDR2 FQNEAQ (reference sequence). CDR3 loop: CASSLVRVEAFF. The CDR3 bases are TGTGCCAGCAGCTTAGTCAGGGTCGAAGCTTTCTTT.

The V call is TRBV5-1, the J call TRBJ2-2; TRBD1 aligns across 9 bases. Germline CDR1 SGHRS, CDR2 YFSETQ. The CDR3 extends over 15 amino acids. The junction had 7 bases not matched to a gene; V was cut back by 3 bases and J by 7 bases. The DNA of the CDR3 is TGCGCCAGCAGCTCTACCGGGACAGGGAACGGGGAGCTGTTTTTT. Residues: CASSSTGTGNGELFF.

J is TRBJ2-5 and V is TRBV29-1; 8 bases line up with TRBD2. CDR1 is SQVTM and CDR2 is ANQGSEA in the germline V gene. The CDR3 has 14 residues. V lost 6 bases, J lost 1 base, and 7 bases stayed unmatched. For the CDR3, the DNA is TGCAGCGTCTGGGAACTAGCGGCCCAAGAGACCCAGTACTTC. Amino acid sequence: CSVWELAAQETQYF.

The J gene is TRBJ2-5, the V gene TRBV2, with TRBD1 identical over 7 bases. The ends lost 1 base at V and 4 bases at J; junction bases unmatched: 9. The CDR3 is 16 amino acids. Germline CDR1 is SNHLY and CDR2 is FYNNEI. The CDR3 loop is CASSEGLDRDRETQYF. CDR3 nucleotides: TGTGCCAGCAGTGAAGGGCTCGACAGGGATCGAGAGACCCAGTACTTC.

This rearrangement joins TRBV7-3 to TRBJ2-2; D possibly corresponds to TRBD2 (7 bases). This CDR3 has 15 residues. V was pared by 1 base and J by 2 bases, with 8 bases between. Germline CDR1 SGHTA, CDR2 FQGTGA. CDR3 nucleotide sequence: TGTGCCAGCAGCTTAAGCGGGGGCAACACCGGGGAGCTGTTTTTT. Translated: CASSLSGGNTGELFF.

The chain recombines TRBV6-2 or TRBV6-3 with TRBJ2-7; TRBD2 matches 7 bases. Unmatched junction bases numbered 15, after V lost 6 bases and J lost 7 bases. CDR3 length equals 15 residues. Germline CDR1 is MNHEY and CDR2 is SVGEGT. In DNA form, the CDR3 reads TGTGCCAGCAGCCCAGGCGGGAGCCTGGCGGGGGAGCAGTACTTC. Protein sequence: CASSPGGSLAGEQYF.

The table lists this clone with a few counts. The V call is TRBV10-3, the J call TRBJ1-1, with 10 positions matching TRBD1. Germline V gene sequence: CDR1 ENHRY, CDR2 SYGVKD. V trimming: 2 bases; J trimming: 5 bases; junction bases outside the gene matches: 5. The CDR3 has 15 amino acids. The CDR3 loop is CAISERRDRGTEAFF. The CDR3 nucleotides are TGTGCCATCAGTGAGCGCCGGGACAGGGGAACTGAAGCTTTCTTT.

The gene calls are TRBV4-1 and TRBJ2-3; 14 bases are shared with TRBD2. With 5 bases clipped from V and 3 bases from J, the junction kept 10 bases outside the gene matches. This CDR3 contains 18 residues. Germline loops: CDR1 MGHRA, CDR2 YSYEKL. The CDR3 nucleotides read TGCGCCAGCAGCACCCGGGGACTAGCGGGAGAAGGGACAGATACGCAGTATTTT. This translates into CASSTRGLAGEGTDTQYF.

The rearrangement uses TRBV6-5 and TRBJ2-7, with TRBD2 matching 7 bases. V lost 6 bases, J lost 4 bases, and 6 bases stayed unmatched. This CDR3 spans 13 amino acids. Germline CDR1 MNHEY, CDR2 SVGAGI. The chain's CDR3 is CASSLRGVYEQYF. The CDR3 bases are TGTGCCAGCAGCCTCCGGGGGGTTTACGAGCAGTACTTC.

V and J are TRBV6-5 and TRBJ1-6; D is possibly TRBD1 (6 bases). V was clipped by 7 bases and J by 5 bases, with 15 bases between them. Germline V gene sequence: CDR1 MNHEY, CDR2 SVGAGI. The CDR3 covers 15 residues. The CDR3 sequence is CASTRTAFDNSPLHF. The CDR3, as DNA: TGTGCCAGCACGCGGACAGCGTTTGATAATTCACCCCTCCACTTT.